This T cell receptor beta chain was retrieved from a study of cytomegalovirus exposure and HLA in healthy donors. This CDR3 has 14 amino acids. Trimming left V 3 bases short and J 3 bases short, with 9 bases between. Germline CDR1 KGHSH, CDR2 LQKENI. Study results and limitations: In a later analysis, at a false discovery rate of 0.05, roughly 18,000 TCR beta sequences were associated with HLA alleles.

Regarding this clone: No antigen is known for it.

PCR was performed using 60 Vbeta and 13 Jbeta primers. Libraries were prepared by immunoSEQ multiplex PCR; TCRdb keeps only in-frame clonotypes and omits some of them. The sample has 75,000 to 90,000 clones; roughly 70% are singletons. Sequencing was performed on PBMCs. The receptor was isolated from a man between 25 and 39 years old in good health and CMV-seropositive. The chain recombines TRBV18 with TRBJ2-1; TRBD1 is a possible D gene (5 bases). CDR3 sequence: CASSPDSYYNEQFF. The DNA for the CDR3 is TGTGCCAGCTCACCCGACAGTTACTACAATGAGCAGTTCTTC.